This record looks at one T cell receptor (beta chain) sequence and its context. Its antigen is not identified. The CDR3 runs to 15 residues. V lost 5 bases and J 4 bases, leaving 17 bases between the germline ends. The germline gives CDR1 SGHTA, CDR2 FQGNSA. The source of the sample is a study of T and B cells in COVID-19 patients. Study-wide context: Active-infection patients were older, median approximately 68 years, than recovered patients, median approximately 36 years. Study-level points and caveats: Highly clonal in active COVID-19, TRB repertoires exceeded healthy-donor diversity and richness at recovery. Sorted SARS-CoV-2-responsive or tetramer+ T cells and CD4+, regulatory and CD8+ subsets were not yet sequenced.

TRB rearrangements were amplified by multiplex PCR with BIOMED2 TRB-A/B primers. MiXCR, run by TCRdb on the multiplex PCR reads, gives a single entry per CDR3 protein. The table records about 4,800 distinct CDR3 sequences, under 30% of them present only once. Blood genomic DNA input for TRB amplification was 250-500 ng. The genes are TRBV7-2 and TRBJ1-2; unclear D gene. The specimen sequenced was blood. This receptor was identified in a human donor with active COVID-19. The CDR3 DNA sequence: TGTGCCAGCAGCCCTCCCACGGGGATGGGCTATGGCTACACCTTC. Translated: CASSPPTGMGYGYTF. The whole variable domain, remainder taken from reference TRBV7-2 and TRBJ1-2, is GAGVSQSPSNKVTEKGKDVELRCDPISGHTALYWYRQSLGQGLEFLIYFQGNSAPDKSGLPSDRFSAERTGGSVSTLTIQRTQQEDSAVYLCASSPPTGMGYGYTFGSGTRLTVV.